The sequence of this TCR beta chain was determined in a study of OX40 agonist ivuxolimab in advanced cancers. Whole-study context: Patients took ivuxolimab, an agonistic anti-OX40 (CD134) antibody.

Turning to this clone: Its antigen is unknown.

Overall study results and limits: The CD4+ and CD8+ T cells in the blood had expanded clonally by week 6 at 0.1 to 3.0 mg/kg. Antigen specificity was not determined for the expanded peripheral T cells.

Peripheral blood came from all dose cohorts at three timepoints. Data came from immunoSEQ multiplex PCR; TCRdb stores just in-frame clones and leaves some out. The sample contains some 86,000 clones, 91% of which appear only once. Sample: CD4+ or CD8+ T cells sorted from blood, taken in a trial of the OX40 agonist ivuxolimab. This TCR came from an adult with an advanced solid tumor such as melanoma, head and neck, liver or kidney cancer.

The CDR3 DNA is TGTGCCAGCAGTATCCGGGGCAGAAGTGTGGGGGAGACCCAGTACTTC. It specifies CASSIRGRSVGETQYF. J is TRBJ2-5 and V is TRBV28, with D perhaps TRBD1 or TRBD2 (5 bases each). The CDR3 is made up of 16 amino acids. Trimming pared 5 bases from V and 5 bases from J, leaving 21 bases between. Germline-derived CDR1 and CDR2 are MDHEN and SYDVKM.